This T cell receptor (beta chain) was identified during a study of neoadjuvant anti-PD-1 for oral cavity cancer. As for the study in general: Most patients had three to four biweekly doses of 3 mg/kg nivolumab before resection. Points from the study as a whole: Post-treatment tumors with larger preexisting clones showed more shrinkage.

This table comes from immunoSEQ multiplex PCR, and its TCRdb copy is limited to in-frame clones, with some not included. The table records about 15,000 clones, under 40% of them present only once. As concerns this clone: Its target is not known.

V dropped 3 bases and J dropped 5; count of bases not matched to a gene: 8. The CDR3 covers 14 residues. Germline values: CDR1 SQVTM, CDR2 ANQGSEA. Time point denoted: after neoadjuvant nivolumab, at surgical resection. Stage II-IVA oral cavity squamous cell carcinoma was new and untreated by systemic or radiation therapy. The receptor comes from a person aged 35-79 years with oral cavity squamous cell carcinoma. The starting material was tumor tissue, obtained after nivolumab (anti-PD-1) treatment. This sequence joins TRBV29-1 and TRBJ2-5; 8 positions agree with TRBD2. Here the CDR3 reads CSVDSGGAGETQYF. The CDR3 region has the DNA TGCAGCGTTGACTCCGGGGGGGCGGGTGAGACCCAGTACTTC. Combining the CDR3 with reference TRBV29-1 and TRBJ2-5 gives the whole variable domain SAVISQKPSRDICQRGTSLTIQCQVDSQVTMMFWYRQQPGQSLTLIATANQGSEATYESGFVIDKFPISRPNLTFSTLTVSNMSPEDSSIYLCSVDSGGAGETQYFGPGTRLLVL.